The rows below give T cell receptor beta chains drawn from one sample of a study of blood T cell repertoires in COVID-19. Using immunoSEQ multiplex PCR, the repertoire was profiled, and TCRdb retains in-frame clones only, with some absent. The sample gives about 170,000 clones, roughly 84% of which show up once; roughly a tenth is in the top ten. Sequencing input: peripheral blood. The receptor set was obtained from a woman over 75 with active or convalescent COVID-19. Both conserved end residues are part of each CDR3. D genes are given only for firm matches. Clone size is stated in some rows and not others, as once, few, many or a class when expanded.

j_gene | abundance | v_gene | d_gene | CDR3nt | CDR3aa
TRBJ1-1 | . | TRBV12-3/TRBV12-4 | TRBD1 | TGTGCCAGCAGTTATACAGGGGACACTGAAGCTTTCTTT | CASSYTGDTEAFF
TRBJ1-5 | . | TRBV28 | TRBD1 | TGTGCCAGCAGGCCCCCAGGGGGCGCCGGCTGGCAGCCCCAGCATTTT | CASRPPGGAGWQPQHF
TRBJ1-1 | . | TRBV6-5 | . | TGTGCCAGCAAGTTAGGGGGAATGAACACTGAAGCTTTCTTT | CASKLGGMNTEAFF
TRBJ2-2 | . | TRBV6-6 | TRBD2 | TGTGCCAGCAGTTACGCGGGACTAGCGGGAGTCGGGGAGCTGTTTTTT | CASSYAGLAGVGELFF
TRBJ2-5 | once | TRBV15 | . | TGTGCCACCAGCAGAGGGCCCATGAACTTGGCCAGGGAAGAGACCCAGTACTTC | CATSRGPMNLAREETQYF
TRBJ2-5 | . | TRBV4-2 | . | TGTGCCAGCAGCCAAGAGCCGAGTGCAGAGACCCAGTACTTC | CASSQEPSAETQYF
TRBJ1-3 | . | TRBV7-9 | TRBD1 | TGTGCCAGCAGCTTAGAGGCCAGGGGGACCTCTGGAAACACCATATATTTT | CASSLEARGTSGNTIYF
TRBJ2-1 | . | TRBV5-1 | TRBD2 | TGCGCCAGCCAAATAGCGGGACGCTCCTACAATGAGCAGTTCTTC | CASQIAGRSYNEQFF
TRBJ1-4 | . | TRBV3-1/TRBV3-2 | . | TGTGCCAGCAGCAATACAGGCCGTAATGAAAAACTGTTTTTT | CASSNTGRNEKLFF
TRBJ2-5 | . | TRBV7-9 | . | TGTGCCAGCAGCTCCCGACAGGTACAAGAGACCCAGTACTTC | CASSSRQVQETQYF
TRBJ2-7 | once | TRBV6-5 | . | TGTGCCAGCAGTTACGCGACAGGCCCCGGGGACTACGAGCAGTACTTC | CASSYATGPGDYEQYF
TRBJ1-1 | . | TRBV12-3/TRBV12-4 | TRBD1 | TGTGCCAGCAGTTACGGACAGGTCACTGAAGCTTTCTTT | CASSYGQVTEAFF
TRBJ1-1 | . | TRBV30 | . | TGTGCCTGGAGTGTACAGGGAACTGAAGCTTTCTTT | CAWSVQGTEAFF
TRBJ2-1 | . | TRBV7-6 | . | TGTGCCAGCAGCTTACGAGATCGGGCGGGACTTCTCTACAATGAGCAGTTCTTC | CASSLRDRAGLLYNEQFF
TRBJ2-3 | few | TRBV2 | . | TGTGCCAGCAGTAACCCCGGGGGAGATACGCAGTATTTT | CASSNPGGDTQYF
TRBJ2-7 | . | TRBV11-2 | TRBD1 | TGTGCCAGCAGCTTAGTAGTAGGGGGCGTGGGGTCCTACGAGCAGTACTTC | CASSLVVGGVGSYEQYF
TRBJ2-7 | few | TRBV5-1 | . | TGCGCCAGCAGCTTGGGGACCGGGGTTTCTTACGAGCAGTACTTC | CASSLGTGVSYEQYF
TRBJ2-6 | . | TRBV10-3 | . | TGTGCCATCAGTGAATACTCTGGGGCCAACGTCCTGACTTTC | CAISEYSGANVLTF
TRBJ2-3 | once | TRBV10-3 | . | TGTGCCATCAGCTTTGACACCACAGATACGCAGTATTTT | CAISFDTTDTQYF